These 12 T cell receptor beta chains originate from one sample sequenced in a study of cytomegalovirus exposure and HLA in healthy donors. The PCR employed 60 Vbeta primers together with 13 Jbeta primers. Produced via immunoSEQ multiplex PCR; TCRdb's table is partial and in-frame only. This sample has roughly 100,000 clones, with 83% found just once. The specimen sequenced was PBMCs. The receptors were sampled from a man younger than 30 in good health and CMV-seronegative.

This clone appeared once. The CDR3 nucleotides read TGTGCCAGCAGCTTCGTCTCAGGGAGGGGTAGAGAGACCCAGTACTTC. Translation: CASSFVSGRGRETQYF. The chain combines TRBV5-4 with TRBJ2-5; 7 bases are shared with TRBD2. Germline assignment: CDR1 SGHNT and CDR2 YYREEE (reference sequence). This CDR3 has 16 amino acids. The trim removed 2 bases at V and 4 bases at J, leaving 11 bases unmatched.

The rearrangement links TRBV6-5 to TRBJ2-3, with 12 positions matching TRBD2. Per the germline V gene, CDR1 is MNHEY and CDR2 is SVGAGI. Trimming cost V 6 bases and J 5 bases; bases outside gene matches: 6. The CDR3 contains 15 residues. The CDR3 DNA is TGTGCCAGCAGGCGGACTAGCGGGATAGGAGATACGCAGTATTTT. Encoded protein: CASRRTSGIGDTQYF.

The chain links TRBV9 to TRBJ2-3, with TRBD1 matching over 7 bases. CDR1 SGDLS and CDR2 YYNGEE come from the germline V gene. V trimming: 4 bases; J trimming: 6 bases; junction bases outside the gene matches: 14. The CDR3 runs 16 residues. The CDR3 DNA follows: TGTGCCAGCAGCCCCATGACAGGGTTAGGTTTGGATACGCAGTATTTT. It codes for CASSPMTGLGLDTQYF.

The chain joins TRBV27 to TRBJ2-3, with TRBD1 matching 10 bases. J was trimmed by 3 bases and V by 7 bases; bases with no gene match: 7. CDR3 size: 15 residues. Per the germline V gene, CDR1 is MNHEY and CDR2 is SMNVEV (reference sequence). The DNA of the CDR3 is TGTGCCAGCAAATTAGGGACAGGGGAAACAGATACGCAGTATTTT. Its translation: CASKLGTGETDTQYF.

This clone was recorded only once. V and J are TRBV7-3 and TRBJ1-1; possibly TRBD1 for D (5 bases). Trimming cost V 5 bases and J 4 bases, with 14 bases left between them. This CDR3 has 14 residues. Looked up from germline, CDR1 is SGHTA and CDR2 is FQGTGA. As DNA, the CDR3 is TGTGCCAGCAGCCCCCCAGGGCCCGGCACTGAAGCTTTCTTT. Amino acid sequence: CASSPPGPGTEAFF.

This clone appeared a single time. In DNA form, the CDR3 reads TGTGCCAGCAGCCCACACGCAGATAGCAATCAGCCCCAGCATTTT. Translating it yields CASSPHADSNQPQHF. This chain connects TRBV9 to TRBJ1-5, with no clear D. V was clipped by 4 bases and J by 0 bases, with 11 bases between them. This CDR3 has 15 amino acids. The germline CDR1 and CDR2 sequences are SGDLS and YYNGEE.

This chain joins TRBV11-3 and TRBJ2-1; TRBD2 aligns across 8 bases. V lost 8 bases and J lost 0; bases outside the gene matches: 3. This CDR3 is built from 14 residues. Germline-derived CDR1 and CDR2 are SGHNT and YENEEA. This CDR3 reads CASSGTSSYNEQFF. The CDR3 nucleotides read TGTGCCAGCTCCGGGACTAGCTCCTACAATGAGCAGTTCTTC. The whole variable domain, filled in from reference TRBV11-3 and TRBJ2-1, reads EAGVVQSPRYKIIEKKQPVAFWCNPISGHNTLYWYLQNLGQGPELLIRYENEEAVDDSQLPKDRFSAERLKGVDSTLKIQPAELGDSAVYLCASSGTSSYNEQFFGPGTRLTVL.

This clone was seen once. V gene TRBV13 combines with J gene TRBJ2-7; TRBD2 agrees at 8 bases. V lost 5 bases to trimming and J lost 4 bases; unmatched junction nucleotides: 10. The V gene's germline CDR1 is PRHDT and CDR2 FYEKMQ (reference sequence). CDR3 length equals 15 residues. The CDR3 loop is CASSDHLAGPYEQYF. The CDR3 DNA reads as TGTGCCAGCAGCGACCACCTAGCGGGCCCTTACGAGCAGTACTTC.

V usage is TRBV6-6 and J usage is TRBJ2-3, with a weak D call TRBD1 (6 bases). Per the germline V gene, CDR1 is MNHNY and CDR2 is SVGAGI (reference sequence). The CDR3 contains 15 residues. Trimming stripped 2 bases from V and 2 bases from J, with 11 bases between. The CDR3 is CASSYGQSSTDTQYF. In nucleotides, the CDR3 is TGTGCCAGCAGTTACGGACAGTCTTCCACAGATACGCAGTATTTT.

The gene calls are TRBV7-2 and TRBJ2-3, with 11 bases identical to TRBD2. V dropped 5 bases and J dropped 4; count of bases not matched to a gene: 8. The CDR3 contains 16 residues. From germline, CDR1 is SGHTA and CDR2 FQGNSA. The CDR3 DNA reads TGTGCCAGCAGCATTAAACTAGCGGGAGTTCCAGATACGCAGTATTTT. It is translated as CASSIKLAGVPDTQYF.

CDR3 residues: CASSPPGGRGYTF. In DNA form, the CDR3 reads TGTGCCAGCAGCCCCCCGGGGGGGAGAGGCTACACCTTC. The V call is TRBV4-2, the J call TRBJ1-2, with a tentative D call TRBD1 (5 bases). Germline values: CDR1 LGHNA, CDR2 YNFKEQ. Trimming took off 4 bases at V and 8 bases at J, with 14 bases between the two ends. CDR3 length: 13 residues.

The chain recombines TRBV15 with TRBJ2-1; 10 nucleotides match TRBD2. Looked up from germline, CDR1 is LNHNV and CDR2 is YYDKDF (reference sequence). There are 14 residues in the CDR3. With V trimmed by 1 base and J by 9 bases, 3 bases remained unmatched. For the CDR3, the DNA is TGTGCCACCAGCAGAGGGACTAGCGGCGGTGAGCAGTTCTTC. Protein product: CATSRGTSGGEQFF.